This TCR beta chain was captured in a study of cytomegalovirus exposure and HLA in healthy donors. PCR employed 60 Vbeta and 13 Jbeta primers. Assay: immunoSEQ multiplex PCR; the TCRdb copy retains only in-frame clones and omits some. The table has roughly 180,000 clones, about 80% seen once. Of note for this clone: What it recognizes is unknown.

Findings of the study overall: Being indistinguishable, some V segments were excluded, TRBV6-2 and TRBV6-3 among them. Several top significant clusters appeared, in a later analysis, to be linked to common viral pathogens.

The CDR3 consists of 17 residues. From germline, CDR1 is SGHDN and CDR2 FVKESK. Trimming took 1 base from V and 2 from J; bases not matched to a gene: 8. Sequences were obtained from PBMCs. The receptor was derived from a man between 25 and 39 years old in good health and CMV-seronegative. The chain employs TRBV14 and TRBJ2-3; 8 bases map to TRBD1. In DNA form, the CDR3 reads TGTGCCAGCAGCCAAGTTGCTTGGGACAGGCACACAGATACGCAGTATTTT. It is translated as CASSQVAWDRHTDTQYF.